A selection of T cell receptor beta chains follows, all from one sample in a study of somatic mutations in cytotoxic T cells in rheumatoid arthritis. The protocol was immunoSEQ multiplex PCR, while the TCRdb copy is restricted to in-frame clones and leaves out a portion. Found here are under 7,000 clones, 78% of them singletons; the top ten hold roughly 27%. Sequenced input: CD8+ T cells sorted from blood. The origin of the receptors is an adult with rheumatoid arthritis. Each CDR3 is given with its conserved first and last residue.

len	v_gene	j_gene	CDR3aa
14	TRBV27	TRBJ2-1	CASLRGAGYNEQFF
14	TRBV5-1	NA	CASSFSGNQYEQYF
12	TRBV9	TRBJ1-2	CASSAQGHGYTF
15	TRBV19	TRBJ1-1	CASRDFTGIRAEAFF
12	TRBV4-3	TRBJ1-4	CASSRPNEKLFF
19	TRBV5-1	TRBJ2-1	CASSLTGITTYSSYNEQFF
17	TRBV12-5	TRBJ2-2	CASGPESDRGQTGELFF
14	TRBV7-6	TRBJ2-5	CASSLGGGSETQYF
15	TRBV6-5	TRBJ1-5	CASSYRSQKNQPQHF
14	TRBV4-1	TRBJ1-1	CASSRGGGNTEAFF
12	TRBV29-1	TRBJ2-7	CSALTPDAGQYF
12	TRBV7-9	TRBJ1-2	CASSLGAYGYTF
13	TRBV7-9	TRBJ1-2	CASSSPGWDGYTF
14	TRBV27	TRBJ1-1	CASSLRGLVTEAFF
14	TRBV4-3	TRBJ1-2	CASSQDRGGHGYTF
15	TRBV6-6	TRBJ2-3	CASSWRPSGTDTQYF
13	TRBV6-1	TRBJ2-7	CASTVTGPYEQYF
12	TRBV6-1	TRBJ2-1	CATYSLYNEQFF
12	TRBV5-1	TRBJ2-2	CASSEGAGELFF
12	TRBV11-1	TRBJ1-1	CASSHLTLEAFF
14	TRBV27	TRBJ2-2	CASSLSKVTGELFF
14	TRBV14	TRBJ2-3	CASSQEQGADTQYF
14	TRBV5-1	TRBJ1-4	CASSLDSTNEKLFF
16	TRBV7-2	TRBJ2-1	CASSFLAGSSYNEQFF
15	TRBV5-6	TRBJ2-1	CASSFRSGGYNEQFF
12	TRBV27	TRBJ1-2	CASGTGVYGYTF
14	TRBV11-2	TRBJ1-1	CASSSWRGPEGAFF
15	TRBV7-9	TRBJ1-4	CASSLEEGLGEKLFF
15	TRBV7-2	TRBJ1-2	CASSLAGGGSYGYTF
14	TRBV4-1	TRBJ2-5	CASTHQVGRETQYF
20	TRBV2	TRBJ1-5	CASRGRMDSHFVARNQPQHF
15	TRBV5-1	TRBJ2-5	CASSSSGGAGETQYF
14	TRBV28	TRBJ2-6	CASRWSSGANVLTF
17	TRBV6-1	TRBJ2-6	CASSGDSGNHGANVLTF
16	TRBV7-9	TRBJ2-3	CASSPPGVGSTDTQYF
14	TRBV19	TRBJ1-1	CASSQQGANTEAFF
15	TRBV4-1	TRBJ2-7	CASSQQPGQPYEQYF
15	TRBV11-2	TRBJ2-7	CASSLDPTGEEKQYF
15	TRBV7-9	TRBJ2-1	CASSSLAGGDNEQFF
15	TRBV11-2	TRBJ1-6	CASSSGSSYNSPLHF
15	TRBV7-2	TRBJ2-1	CASSFIAGGLNEQFF
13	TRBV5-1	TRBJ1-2	CASSLGQPYGYTF
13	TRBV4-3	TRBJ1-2	CASSQVPGQGYTF
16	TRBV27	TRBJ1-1	CASSLVGTGAGTEAFF
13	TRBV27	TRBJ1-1	CASSRGRFTEAFF
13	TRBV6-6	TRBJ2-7	CASSVGPSYEQYF
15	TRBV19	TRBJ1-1	CASSIGSSGNTEAFF
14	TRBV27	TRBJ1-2	CASSFLGTGVGYTF
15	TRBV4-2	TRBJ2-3	CASSLNGRGTDTQYF
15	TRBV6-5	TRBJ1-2	CASSYSLGANYGYTF
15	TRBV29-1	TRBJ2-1	CSVRSGIASYNEQFF
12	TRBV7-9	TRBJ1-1	CASRGMNTEAFF
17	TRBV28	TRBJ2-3	CASSFLGLAGGRDTQYF
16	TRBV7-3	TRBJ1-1	CASSLIPGHQNTEAFF
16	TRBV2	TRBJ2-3	CASSEARLYSTDTQYF
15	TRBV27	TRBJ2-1	CASSLMGPLYNEQFF
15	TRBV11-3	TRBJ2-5	CASSSGLADQETQYF